This TCR beta chain was recorded in a study of control samples from healthy donors and cancer patients. This CDR3 region has 14 residues. The V end lost 1 base, the J end lost 2 bases, and 10 bases lay between the germline ends. Germline loops: CDR1 SGHDT, CDR2 YYEEEE. Clones were read by immunoSEQ multiplex PCR, and TCRdb kept only the in-frame ones, dropping some. In the table there are about 120,000 clones, just over 90% of which are singletons. Sequenced material: blood. This receptor was taken from a woman under 30 in good health. V and J are TRBV5-6 and TRBJ2-7; the D is unclear. The CDR3 reads CASSLFGFPYEQYF. The CDR3, as DNA: TGTGCCAGCAGCTTGTTTGGGTTTCCCTACGAGCAGTACTTC.